The 32 T cell receptor beta chains below come from one sample, sequenced in a study of shared clonotypes between healthy human individuals. Using immunoSEQ multiplex PCR, the repertoire was profiled, and TCRdb retains in-frame clones only, with some absent. The table includes around 120,000 clones, roughly 70% detected once. The material sequenced was memory CD8+ T cells sorted from blood. As to subset: CD45RO+ cells pooled with CCR7-negative TemRA cells. These receptors were collected from a woman in her twenties or thirties in good health.

The table lists this clone with many counts. V and J are TRBV15 and TRBJ2-1, with TRBD2 identical over 7 bases. Germline-derived CDR1 and CDR2 are LNHNV and YYDKDF (reference sequence). With 8 bases clipped from V and 7 bases from J, the junction kept 14 bases outside the gene matches. The CDR3 sequence is 15 residues long. The CDR3 coding sequence is TGTGCCACCCGGTCCGCGGGAGATGGCGGAAATGAGCAGTTCTTC. This encodes CATRSAGDGGNEQFF. Together with reference TRBV15 and TRBJ2-1, the CDR3 gives the full variable domain: DAMVIQNPRYQVTQFGKPVTLSCSQTLNHNVMYWYQQKSSQAPKLLFHYYDKDFNNEADTPDNFQSRRPNTSFCFLDIRSPGLGDTAMYLCATRSAGDGGNEQFFGPGTRLTVL.

This clone came up a few times. V gene TRBV27 combines with J gene TRBJ2-1; the match to TRBD1 covers 8 bases. The CDR3 length is 16 residues. V trimming: 5 bases; J trimming: 3 bases; junction bases outside the gene matches: 9. Germline V CDR1 and CDR2: MNHEY, SMNVEV (reference sequence). In nucleotides, the CDR3 is TGTGCCAGCAGTCCAACGACAGGGGCGGACTACAATGAGCAGTTCTTC. This translates into CASSPTTGADYNEQFF.

The rearrangement uses TRBV5-6 and TRBJ1-2, with a possible D match to TRBD1 (6 bases). This CDR3 comprises 17 residues. Germline CDR1 SGHDT, CDR2 YYEEEE. Deletions cut 2 bases from V and 0 bases from J, with 17 bases between. CDR3 region: CASSLDGQGQSNYGYTF. CDR3 in DNA: TGTGCCAGCAGCTTAGACGGGCAGGGACAATCTAACTATGGCTACACCTTC.

J is TRBJ2-2 and V is TRBV29-1; D is ambiguous. The CDR3 is made up of 13 amino acids. Germline V CDR1 and CDR2: SQVTM, ANQGSEA. The V and J ends lost 1 base and 4 bases respectively, with 7 bases between them. The CDR3 region is CSVEVGSTGELFF. CDR3 bases: TGCAGCGTTGAAGTTGGTAGCACCGGGGAGCTGTTTTTT.

The chain links TRBV19 to TRBJ2-2; D is uncertain. The CDR3 is made up of 11 amino acids. V was cut by 7 bases and J by 4 bases, with 4 bases left in between. The germline V gene encodes CDR1 LNHDA and CDR2 SQIVND (reference sequence). CDR3 sequence: CASTSTGELFF. The CDR3 nucleotides are TGTGCCAGTACCTCCACCGGGGAGCTGTTTTTT.

This chain links TRBV28 with TRBJ1-2; 9 positions match TRBD1. Germline CDR1 MDHEN, CDR2 SYDVKM. This CDR3 is built from 13 residues. V dropped 7 bases and J dropped 12; count of bases not matched to a gene: 12. Written as DNA, the CDR3 is TGTGCCAGCACCCCCGGGACAGGGAGGACCCACACCTTC. Residues: CASTPGTGRTHTF.

The CDR3: CASSKLQGAIIAGYGYTF. The CDR3 region has the DNA TGTGCCAGCTCCAAGCTCCAAGGGGCGATTATAGCCGGTTATGGCTACACCTTC. The chain carries TRBV18 and TRBJ1-2, with a weak D call TRBD1 (5 bases). The V gene lost 6 bases and the J gene lost 5 bases, with 28 bases spanning the gap. CDR1 and CDR2 (germline): KGHSH, LQKENI. There are 18 residues in the CDR3.

The chain has TRBV27 and TRBJ1-3; D is uncertain. Between the trimmed V and J ends, which lost 3 bases and 0 bases, there was a span of 3 bases. Germline values: CDR1 MNHEY, CDR2 SMNVEV (reference sequence). CDR3 size: 13 residues. The CDR3 DNA reads TGTGCCAGCAGTTTGTACTCTGGAAACACCATATATTTT. It encodes CASSLYSGNTIYF.

The rearrangement uses TRBV28 and TRBJ1-2; D gene uncertain. V was trimmed by 2 bases and J by 0 bases, leaving 4 bases between them. CDR1 is MDHEN, CDR2 SYDVKM, per germline. This CDR3 has 13 residues. The CDR3 DNA reads as TGTGCCAGCAGTTTACCAGCTAACTATGGCTACACCTTC. This translates into CASSLPANYGYTF.

About this clone itself: A much larger clone lies a single base off, so this may be a read error. The chain links TRBV7-9 to TRBJ2-1; D is unresolved. Germline CDR1 reads SEHNR; CDR2 reads FQNEAQ (reference sequence). The CDR3 contains 12 residues. Trimming took off 1 base at V and 7 bases at J, with 5 bases between the two ends. The DNA for the CDR3 is TGTGCCAGCAGCTTAGATGGGAATGAGCAGTTCTTC. Translation: CASSLDGNEQFF. The full variable domain, rest sourced from reference TRBV7-9 and TRBJ2-1, is DTGVSQNPRHKITKRGQNVTFRCDPISEHNRLYWYRQTLGQGPEFLTYFQNEAQLEKSRLLSDRFSAERPKGSFSTLEIQRTEQGDSAMYLCASSLDGNEQFFGPGTRLTVL.

This clone was counted between two and nine times. The chain carries TRBV2 and TRBJ1-5; TRBD1 matches 7 bases. The CDR3 contains 13 residues. After removal of 7 bases from V and 7 bases from J, the junction contained 7 bases not matched to a gene. CDR1 SNHLY and CDR2 FYNNEI come from the germline V gene. The CDR3 DNA is TGTGCCAGCATCGGGACAGATAGCCAGCCCCAGCATTTT. It specifies CASIGTDSQPQHF.

V is TRBV29-1 and J is TRBJ2-3; D perhaps matches TRBD2 (6 bases). Germline CDR1 and CDR2: SQVTM and ANQGSEA. The CDR3 loop spans 14 amino acids. The V gene lost 6 bases and the J gene lost 6 bases, with 19 bases spanning the gap. In DNA form, the CDR3 reads TGCAGCGTGGGGGGTCAGGTTGGTTTGGATACGCAGTATTTT. Its protein product is CSVGGQVGLDTQYF.

V usage is TRBV27 and J usage is TRBJ1-1; D is unclear. V lost 1 base to trimming and J lost 0 bases, with 12 bases between them. Per germline, CDR1 MNHEY and CDR2 SMNVEV (reference sequence). This CDR3 contains 16 residues. As DNA, the CDR3 is TGTGCCAGCAGTTTATACCAGGCCTTGTTGAACACTGAAGCTTTCTTT. This encodes CASSLYQALLNTEAFF.

This clone was counted between two and nine times. The chain carries TRBV4-1 and TRBJ2-7; TRBD1 matches 9 bases. CDR3 length: 14 residues. V shed 4 bases, J shed 4 bases, and the junction held 5 bases outside the gene matches. Germline V gives CDR1 MGHRA, CDR2 YSYEKL. The CDR3 sequence: CASSPPGQGYEQYF. In DNA form, the CDR3 reads TGCGCCAGCAGCCCCCCGGGACAGGGTTACGAGCAGTACTTC.

This clone was seen more than once but under ten times. V and J are TRBV6-5 and TRBJ1-3; D call uncertain. V was pared by 0 bases and J by 4 bases, with 7 bases between. The CDR3 is made up of 14 amino acids. Per the germline V gene, CDR1 is MNHEY and CDR2 is SVGAGI. The CDR3 spells CASSYSIEGNTIYF. The DNA of the CDR3 is TGTGCCAGCAGTTACTCGATCGAGGGAAACACCATATATTTT.

The CDR3 sequence is CAIDKREGGYEQYF. In nucleotides, the CDR3 is TGTGCCATCGACAAGCGGGAGGGCGGTTACGAGCAGTACTTC. This chain joins TRBV10-3 and TRBJ2-7, with 10 bases that match TRBD2. The CDR3 totals 14 residues. Germline CDR1 and CDR2: ENHRY and SYGVKD. Trimming took 8 bases from V and 4 from J; bases not matched to a gene: 8.

This clone was seen just once. The chain combines TRBV2 with TRBJ2-1, with 9 positions matching TRBD2. CDR3 length: 17 amino acids. Per germline, CDR1 SNHLY and CDR2 FYNNEI. V shed 2 bases, J shed 1 base, and the junction held 6 bases outside the gene matches. CDR3: CASSEWQAGGSYNEQFF. CDR3 coding DNA: TGTGCCAGCAGTGAATGGCAGGCGGGAGGGTCCTACAATGAGCAGTTCTTC.

The chain employs TRBV28 and TRBJ1-5, with D uncertain. Germline V gene data show CDR1 as MDHEN and CDR2 as SYDVKM. The V end was cut by 8 bases, the J end by 6 bases, with 14 bases between. The CDR3 has 13 amino acids. CDR3 DNA sequence: TGTGCCAGCCACTCCCGAGTGGGTCAGCCCCAGCATTTT. Encoded protein: CASHSRVGQPQHF.

This chain joins TRBV30 and TRBJ2-7, with D possibly being TRBD2 (5 bases). This CDR3 region has 13 residues. V dropped 6 bases and J dropped 0 bases, with 12 bases sitting between them. Germline V gene lookup returns CDR1 GTSNPN and CDR2 SVGIG (reference sequence). In DNA, the CDR3 is TGTGCCTGTCGGAGGAGTGACTCCTACGAGCAGTACTTC. Translation gives CACRRSDSYEQYF.

The chain links TRBV6-6 to TRBJ2-7, with TRBD2 identical over 9 bases. CDR1 and CDR2 (germline): MNHNY, SVGAGI (reference sequence). The V segment lost 2 bases and the J segment 5 bases; nucleotides outside the gene matches: 4. The CDR3 runs 14 residues. CDR3 protein: CASSYLGLADEQYF. The CDR3 nucleotides read TGTGCCAGCAGTTACCTGGGACTAGCTGACGAGCAGTACTTC.

This clone came up many times. The chain combines TRBV27 with TRBJ2-7; D assignment may be TRBD1 or TRBD2 (5 bases each). The germline V gene has CDR1 MNHEY and CDR2 SMNVEV (reference sequence). V was cut by 4 bases and J by 7 bases, with 17 bases left in between. The CDR3 sequence is 14 residues long. DNA for the CDR3: TGTGCCAGCAGTTCGAGGGACCGGTACGGAGAGCAGTACTTC. As protein: CASSSRDRYGEQYF.

This clone was recorded at least ten times. The chain recombines TRBV19 with TRBJ2-1, with 8 bases aligning to TRBD1. The CDR3 contains 14 residues. CDR1 is LNHDA, CDR2 SQIVND, per germline (reference sequence). V trimming: 6 bases; J trimming: 6 bases; junction bases outside the gene matches: 7. As DNA, the CDR3 is TGTGCCAGTAGCGGACAGGGCCACTCCAATGAGCAGTTCTTC. Its translation: CASSGQGHSNEQFF.

This clone was counted only a few times. The chain has TRBV5-4 and TRBJ2-4, with 11 bases matching TRBD1. In germline, CDR1 is SGHNT, CDR2 YYREEE (reference sequence). This CDR3 spans 17 amino acids. The V gene end was trimmed by 4 bases and the J gene end by 0 bases; junction bases not matched to a gene: 6. The CDR3 protein is CASSGQGQGEAKNIQYF. DNA for the CDR3: TGTGCCAGCAGCGGGCAGGGACAGGGGGAAGCCAAAAACATTCAGTACTTC.

Only a few counts were recorded for this clone. The chain links TRBV6-5 to TRBJ1-1, with 7 bases aligning to TRBD1. J gave up 3 bases and V 4 bases, and 8 bases lay outside the gene matches. The germline V gene has CDR1 MNHEY and CDR2 SVGAGI. This CDR3 comprises 15 residues. Here the CDR3 DNA reads TGTGCCAGCAGTTCAGGGGGTTATAGGTACACTGAAGCTTTCTTT. Translated: CASSSGGYRYTEAFF.

This clone has just a few counts. Written as DNA, the CDR3 is TGTGCCAGCACCCTCCGGGTCCAAGGGGCCAAAAACATTCAGTACTTC. Translation gives CASTLRVQGAKNIQYF. This chain joins TRBV28 and TRBJ2-4, with unresolved D. Germline V lookup: CDR1 MDHEN, CDR2 SYDVKM. The CDR3 loop spans 16 amino acids. Trimming left V 7 bases short and J 1 base short, with 17 bases between.

This rearrangement joins TRBV19 to TRBJ1-2; maybe TRBD1 (5 bases). V dropped 8 bases and J dropped 6 bases, with 22 bases sitting between them. The CDR3 contains 15 residues. Germline CDR1 and CDR2: LNHDA and SQIVND (reference sequence). The CDR3 sequence is CASLESSGQRDGYTF. CDR3 nucleotides: TGTGCCAGTCTAGAGTCGTCGGGGCAGAGGGATGGCTACACCTTC. The entire variable domain, with the rest obtained from reference TRBV19 and TRBJ1-2, is as follows: DGGITQSPKYLFRKEGQNVTLSCEQNLNHDAMYWYRQDPGQGLRLIYYSQIVNDFQKGDIAEGYSVSREKKESFPLTVTSAQKNPTAFYLCASLESSGQRDGYTFGSGTRLTVV.

In its sample, this clone was seen once. This chain uses TRBV4-1 with TRBJ2-1, with D perhaps matching TRBD2 (6 bases). V lost 6 bases, J lost 7 bases, and 19 bases lay in between. Per germline, CDR1 MGHRA and CDR2 YSYEKL. The CDR3 loop spans 15 amino acids. The CDR3 DNA sequence: TGCGCCAGCAGACAGCGGGCAGGGAAGTTAAATGAGCAGTTCTTC. It yields the protein CASRQRAGKLNEQFF.

The J gene is TRBJ2-1, the V gene TRBV25-1, with unresolved D. The CDR3 runs 14 residues. Germline values: CDR1 MGHDK, CDR2 SYGVNS. Trimming stripped 5 bases from V and 5 bases from J, with 13 bases between. Written as DNA, the CDR3 is TGTGCCAGCAGTTTAGAAGAAGGACACAATGAGCAGTTCTTC. This encodes CASSLEEGHNEQFF.

The chain joins TRBV9 to TRBJ2-7; 7 bases match TRBD1. V lost 0 bases to trimming and J lost 6 bases; unmatched junction nucleotides: 12. CDR1 is SGDLS, CDR2 YYNGEE, per germline. The CDR3 totals 16 residues. Here the CDR3 DNA reads TGTGCCAGCAGCGTAGGTAGGGGGCCTGGACCTGGCGAGCAGTACTTC. Its translation: CASSVGRGPGPGEQYF.

The V gene is TRBV29-1, the J gene TRBJ2-2; 7 bases map to TRBD1. V lost 7 bases and J lost 7; bases outside the gene matches: 9. The germline CDR1 and CDR2 sequences are SQVTM and ANQGSEA. The CDR3 is made up of 13 amino acids. Written as DNA, the CDR3 is TGCAGCGCCCGACAGGGATGGGACGGGGAGCTGTTTTTT. As protein: CSARQGWDGELFF.

The J gene is TRBJ2-1, the V gene TRBV27; 8 bases agree with TRBD2. Trimming at V came to 3 bases and at J to 8 bases, leaving 12 bases not matched to a gene. Germline values: CDR1 MNHEY, CDR2 SMNVEV (reference sequence). This CDR3 has 16 amino acids. The DNA for the CDR3 is TGTGCCAGCAGTTTGATCGGGACTAGAGGTGCTCATGAGCAGTTCTTC. This translates into CASSLIGTRGAHEQFF.

The rearrangement links TRBV4-1 to TRBJ1-3, with a possible D match to TRBD1 (6 bases). The germline gives CDR1 MGHRA, CDR2 YSYEKL. CDR3 length equals 16 residues. Trimming took 4 bases from V and 2 from J, leaving 15 bases between them. The CDR3 DNA sequence: TGCGCCAGCAGCCGCAACGTACAGGGTGCTGGAAACACCATATATTTT. Protein: CASSRNVQGAGNTIYF.